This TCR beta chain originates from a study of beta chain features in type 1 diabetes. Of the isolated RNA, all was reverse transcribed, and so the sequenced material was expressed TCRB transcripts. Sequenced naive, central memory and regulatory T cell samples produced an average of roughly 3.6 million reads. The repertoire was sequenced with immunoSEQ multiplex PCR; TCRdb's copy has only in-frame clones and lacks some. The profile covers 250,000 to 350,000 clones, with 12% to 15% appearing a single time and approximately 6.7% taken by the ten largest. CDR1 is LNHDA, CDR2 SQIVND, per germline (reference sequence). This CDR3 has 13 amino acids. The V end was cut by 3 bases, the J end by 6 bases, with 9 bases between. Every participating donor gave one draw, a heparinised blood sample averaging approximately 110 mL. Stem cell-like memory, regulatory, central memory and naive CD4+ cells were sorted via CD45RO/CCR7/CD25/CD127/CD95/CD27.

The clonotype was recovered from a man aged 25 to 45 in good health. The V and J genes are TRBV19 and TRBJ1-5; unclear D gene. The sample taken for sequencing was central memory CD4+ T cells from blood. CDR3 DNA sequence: TGTGCCAGTAGTATCGTCTGGGTTCAGCCCCAGCATTTT. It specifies CASSIVWVQPQHF.